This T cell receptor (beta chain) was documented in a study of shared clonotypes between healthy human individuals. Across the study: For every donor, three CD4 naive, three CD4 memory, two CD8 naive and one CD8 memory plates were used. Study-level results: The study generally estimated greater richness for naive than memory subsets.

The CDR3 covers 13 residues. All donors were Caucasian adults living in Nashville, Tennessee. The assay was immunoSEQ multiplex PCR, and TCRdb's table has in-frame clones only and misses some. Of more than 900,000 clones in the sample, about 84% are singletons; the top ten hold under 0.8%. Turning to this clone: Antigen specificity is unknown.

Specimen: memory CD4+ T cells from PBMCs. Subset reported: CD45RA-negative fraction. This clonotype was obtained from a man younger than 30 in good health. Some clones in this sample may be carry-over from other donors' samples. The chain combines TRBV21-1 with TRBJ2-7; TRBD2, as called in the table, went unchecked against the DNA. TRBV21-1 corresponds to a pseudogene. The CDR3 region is CASSNQVAGEQYF. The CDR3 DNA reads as TGTGCCAGCAGCAATCAAGTAGCGGGCGAGCAGTACTTC.